The present T cell receptor beta chain was sequenced within a study of control samples from healthy donors and cancer patients (TCRdb year 2020). V was cut back by 4 bases and J by 3 bases, leaving a gap of 11 bases between them. The CDR3 sequence holds 13 residues, the cysteine and phenylalanine included. This entry keeps only the CDR3 DNA: 39 bases, framed from base 1. CDR1 and CDR2, looked up from the germline V gene (reference sequence), are SGHNT and YYREEE. With regard to this clone: Its binding antigen is unknown. No clone much larger than this one lies a single base away; base qualities are absent.

The protocol used for the library was the immunoSEQ multiplex PCR assay. Imported from immuneACCESS, the table was reduced by TCRdb to in-frame sequences with V and J called. These copies leave out some clones; in studies compared against another copy, an unresolved V gene accounts for under half, and the cause of the remainder is not known. The sample yields some 94,000 clones; roughly 86% were counted once. The ten largest clones take up 0.95% to 1.5% of the sample. In this chain, TRBV5-4 is recombined with TRBJ2-7; too little of a D gene remains to name it. The source is a woman aged 50 to 60 in good health. The sequenced sample consisted of blood. The CDR3 has the sequence CASSDFWGYEQYF. The DNA is as follows: TGTGCCAGCAGCGACTTTTGGGGCTACGAGCAGTACTTC.